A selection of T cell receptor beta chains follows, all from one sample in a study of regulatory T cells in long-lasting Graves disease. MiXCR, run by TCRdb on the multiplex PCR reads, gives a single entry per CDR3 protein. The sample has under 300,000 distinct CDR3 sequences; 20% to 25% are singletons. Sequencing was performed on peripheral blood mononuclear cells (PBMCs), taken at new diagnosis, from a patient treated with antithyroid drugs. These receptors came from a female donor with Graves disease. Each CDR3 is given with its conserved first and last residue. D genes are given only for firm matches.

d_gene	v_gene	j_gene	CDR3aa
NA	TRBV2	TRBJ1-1	CASSEWDMNTEAFF
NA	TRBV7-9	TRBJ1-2	CASSLVGKGNYGYTF
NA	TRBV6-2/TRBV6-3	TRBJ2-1	CASSYGRYEQFF
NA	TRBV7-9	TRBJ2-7	CASGRTDSYEQYF
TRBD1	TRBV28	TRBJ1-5	CASSAPGTGDQPQHF
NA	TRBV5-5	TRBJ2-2	CASSSHLNTGELFF
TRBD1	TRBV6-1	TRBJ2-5	CASSGRQGGETQYF
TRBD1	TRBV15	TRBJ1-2	CATSRDRSRGHNINYGYTF
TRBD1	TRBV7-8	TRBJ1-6	CASSPPGTDNSPLHF
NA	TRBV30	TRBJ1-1	CAWSVGQGSGAFF
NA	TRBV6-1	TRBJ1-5	CASRDQYGGNQPQHF